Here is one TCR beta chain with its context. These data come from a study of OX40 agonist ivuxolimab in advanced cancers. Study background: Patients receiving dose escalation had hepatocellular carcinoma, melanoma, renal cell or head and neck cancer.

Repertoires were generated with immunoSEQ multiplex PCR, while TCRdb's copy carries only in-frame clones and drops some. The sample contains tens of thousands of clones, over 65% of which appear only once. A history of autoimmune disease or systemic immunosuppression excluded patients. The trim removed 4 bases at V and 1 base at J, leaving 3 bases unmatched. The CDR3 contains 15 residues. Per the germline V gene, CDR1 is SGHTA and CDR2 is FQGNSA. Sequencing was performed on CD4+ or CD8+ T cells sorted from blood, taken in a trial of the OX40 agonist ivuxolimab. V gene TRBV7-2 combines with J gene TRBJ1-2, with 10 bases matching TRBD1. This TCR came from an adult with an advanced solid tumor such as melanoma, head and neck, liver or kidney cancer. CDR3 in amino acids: CASSSWDRGNYGYTF. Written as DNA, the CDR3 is TGTGCCAGCAGCTCATGGGACAGGGGTAACTATGGCTACACCTTC.